This entry concerns a single T cell receptor beta chain. PCR primers comprised 60 Vbeta and 13 Jbeta primers. Here immunoSEQ multiplex PCR was the method, and the copy in TCRdb shows in-frame clones only, minus some. The sample lists roughly 48,000 clones, roughly 69% occurring once. These data come from a study of cytomegalovirus exposure and HLA in healthy donors. The sequence was obtained from a woman in her twenties or thirties in good health and CMV-seronegative. Sequencing used PBMCs.

CDR3 loop: CASSQGDRDLEEQYF. The CDR3 DNA sequence: TGCGCCAGCAGCCAGGGAGACAGGGACTTGGAGGAGCAGTACTTC. V and J are TRBV4-1 and TRBJ2-7; perhaps TRBD1 as D (7 bases). This CDR3 spans 15 amino acids. The germline V gene has CDR1 MGHRA and CDR2 YSYEKL. The V end lost 3 bases, the J end lost 7 bases, and 19 bases lay between the germline ends.